A selection of T cell receptor beta chains follows, all from one sample in a study of human T cells and chemical hapten exposure. TCRdb reprocessed the RACE reads via MiXCR and lists one record per CDR3 protein. The sample includes a few hundred thousand distinct CDR3 sequences, about 8.6% seen only once; the top ten take under 2.5%. The material sequenced was whole blood, taken in connection with sensitization to the hapten diphenylcyclopropenone (DPC). These receptors were taken from a woman aged 40 to 55 with alopecia areata. Some clones in this sample may be carry-over from other donors' samples. CDR3s include the opening cysteine and the closing phenylalanine or tryptophan. A D gene is named only where the DNA matches it firmly. Size tells how often a clone was seen (once, few, many) or the class of an expanded clone, and some rows leave it out.

size	V	D	J	DNA	CDR3
-	TRBV2	-	TRBJ2-1	TGTGCCACCTCGCGGCGGGAATACAATGAGCAGTTCTTC	CATSRREYNEQFF
-	TRBV5-1	TRBD2	TRBJ2-3	TGCGCCAGCAGCCCCGGACTAGCATCGGGTGGAATAGATACGCAGTATTTT	CASSPGLASGGIDTQYF
-	TRBV3-1	TRBD1	TRBJ1-1	TGTGCCAGCAGCCAATTCGGGACAGGGGTGGCTGAAGCTTTCTTT	CASSQFGTGVAEAFF
medium-sized	TRBV24-1	-	TRBJ2-1	TGTGCCACCAGTGATCCTAGACCCCTAGACAATGAGCAGTTCTTC	CATSDPRPLDNEQFF
-	TRBV28	-	TRBJ1-4	TGTGCCAGCAGTGGCCCCGAAAAACTGTTTTTT	CASSGPEKLFF
-	TRBV27	-	TRBJ1-1	TGTGCCAGCAGTTTACGGGGTGCGGAAGCTTTCTTT	CASSLRGAEAFF
-	TRBV7-2	-	TRBJ1-1	TGTGCCAGCAGCCCTCACAGGGCTGGCGACACTGAAGCTTTCTTT	CASSPHRAGDTEAFF
-	TRBV6-1	TRBD1	TRBJ1-2	TGTGCCAGCAGGGTACAGGGGGACTATGGCTACACCTTC	CASRVQGDYGYTF
few	TRBV7-9	TRBD1	TRBJ1-4	TGTGCCAGCAGCTTGGGGGACAGGGATGATGAAAAACTGTTTTTT	CASSLGDRDDEKLFF
-	TRBV2	-	TRBJ2-7	TGTGCCAGCTTGTGGACCTTGGCCTACGAGCAGTACTTC	CASLWTLAYEQYF
many	TRBV6-5	TRBD1	TRBJ1-1	TGTGCCAGCAGTTACGCAGGGGGCGCGGCTTTCTTT	CASSYAGGAAFF
many	TRBV28	TRBD1	TRBJ2-1	TGTGCCAGCAGTAGGCCCGGGACAGGGTTTAATGAGCAGTTCTTC	CASSRPGTGFNEQFF
many	TRBV29-1	TRBD2	TRBJ2-5	TGCAGCGTCGGGGGGTACCAAGAGACCCAGTACTTC	CSVGGYQETQYF
few	TRBV28	TRBD2	TRBJ2-1	TGTGCCAGCCGAGCGGGAGGGGTCAATGAGCAGTTCTTC	CASRAGGVNEQFF
few	TRBV6-4	-	TRBJ1-5	TGTGCCAGCAGTGACTCGAGACAGATAAATCAGCCCCAGCATTTT	CASSDSRQINQPQHF
many	TRBV4-2	TRBD1	TRBJ1-5	TGTGCCAGCAGCCAAGGGGGACAGACCAATCAGCCCCAGCATTTT	CASSQGGQTNQPQHF
few	TRBV6-5	TRBD2	TRBJ2-1	TGTGCCAGCAGTTACCCCCTAGCGGGAGGATACAATGAGCAGTTCTTC	CASSYPLAGGYNEQFF
many	TRBV27	-	TRBJ1-5	TGTGCCAGCAGTCCCATGGCCGGTAGCAATCAGCCCCAGCATTTT	CASSPMAGSNQPQHF
few	TRBV6-5	-	TRBJ1-5	TGTGCCAGCAGTCGCGCCCGCAATCAGCCCCAGCATTTT	CASSRARNQPQHF
few	TRBV29-1	-	TRBJ1-5	TGCAGCGTGGGGGAGGGGACCAATCAGCCCCAGCATTTT	CSVGEGTNQPQHF
-	TRBV28	-	TRBJ1-4	TGTGCCAGCAGTTTAGTTTCCGCAACTAATGAAAAACTGTTTTTT	CASSLVSATNEKLFF
few	TRBV18	-	TRBJ1-1	TGTGCCAGCTCACCACTACAGGGCGTTTTCGACACTGAAGCTTTCTTT	CASSPLQGVFDTEAFF
-	TRBV4-2	-	TRBJ1-4	TGTGCCAGCAGCCAAGTGGTACAGGGTGGAGAAAAACTGTTTTTT	CASSQVVQGGEKLFF
-	TRBV2	-	TRBJ2-7	TGTGCCAGCAGTGAAGCAGGGAGGCGGTACGAGCAGTACTTC	CASSEAGRRYEQYF
-	TRBV7-2	-	TRBJ2-3	TGTGCCAGCAGCGCAGCTGCTCCTCCTGATACGCAGTATTTT	CASSAAAPPDTQYF
-	TRBV6-4	-	TRBJ2-1	TGTGCCAGCAGTGACTCGAATGGCGTCCCCAATGAGCAGTTCTTC	CASSDSNGVPNEQFF
few	TRBV10-3	TRBD2	TRBJ2-4	TGTGCCATCAGTGAGTCGACTCTAGCGGGAGTATTTGACATTCAGTACTTC	CAISESTLAGVFDIQYF
-	TRBV29-1	-	TRBJ2-3	TGCAGCGTTAAAGGGCACGGGACAGATACGCAGTATTTT	CSVKGHGTDTQYF
many	TRBV7-2	TRBD2	TRBJ2-3	TGTGCCAGCACCTACCGGACTAGCCGCACAGATACGCAGTATTTT	CASTYRTSRTDTQYF
few	TRBV21-1	-	TRBJ2-4	TGTGCCGGTAGCGGCCTCAAAAACATTCAGTACTTC	CAGSGLKNIQYF
-	TRBV4-2	TRBD2	TRBJ2-7	TGTGCCAGCAGCCAATCCGGGGGGACCCTATACGAGCAGTACTTC	CASSQSGGTLYEQYF
few	TRBV28	-	TRBJ1-1	TGTGCCAGCAGTTTTAGATGGCAGGGGAACACTGAAGCTTTCTTT	CASSFRWQGNTEAFF
few	TRBV4-1	TRBD2	TRBJ2-2	TGCGCCAGCAGCCAAGATCCTAGCGGGAACACCGGGGAGCTGTTTTTT	CASSQDPSGNTGELFF
-	TRBV9	-	TRBJ2-3	TGTGCCAGCAGCGTAGGAGCAGGGAGGCCAGATACGCAGTATTTT	CASSVGAGRPDTQYF
-	TRBV11-2	TRBD1	TRBJ2-2	TGTGCCAGCTTCGACAGGGACACCGGGGAGCTGTTTTTT	CASFDRDTGELFF
-	TRBV7-2	TRBD1	TRBJ1-6	TGTGCCAGCAGCCCGCCTCCACGGACAGGGGGAGAGCTCCACTTT	CASSPPPRTGGELHF
few	TRBV3-1	-	TRBJ1-1	TGTGCCAGCAGCCGGGCTGAAGGGAACACTGAAGCTTTCTTT	CASSRAEGNTEAFF
-	TRBV19	-	TRBJ2-4	TGTGCCAGTAGTATAGAGCCAGGGAGCATTCAGTACTTC	CASSIEPGSIQYF
-	TRBV27	-	TRBJ2-7	TGTGCCAGCAGTTTCCGGGCCCTCACCTACGAGCAGTACTTC	CASSFRALTYEQYF
-	TRBV5-1	-	TRBJ1-5	TGCGCCAGCAGCGAGATAGGCCGCCCTGAGGGGGGTCAGCCCCAGCATTTT	CASSEIGRPEGGQPQHF
-	TRBV18	TRBD1	TRBJ1-6	TGTGCCAGCTCACCGTCGACAGGGGGCTCGATATCACCCCTCCACTTT	CASSPSTGGSISPLHF
few	TRBV19	-	TRBJ2-3	TGTGCCAGTAGTAACCCTCTTGCGAGTTACACAGATACGCAGTATTTT	CASSNPLASYTDTQYF
many	TRBV19	-	TRBJ1-2	TGTGCCAGTGGGGGATACTATGGCTACACCTTC	CASGGYYGYTF
many	TRBV28	-	TRBJ2-7	TGTGCCAGCAGTTTCTCTACCTACGAGCAGTACTTC	CASSFSTYEQYF
few	TRBV30	-	TRBJ2-3	TGTGCCTGGACAGGGACAGATACGCAGTATTTT	CAWTGTDTQYF
-	TRBV15	-	TRBJ2-2	TGTGTCACCAGCAGTTTTAGCGGAAACACCGGGGAGCTGTTTTTT	CVTSSFSGNTGELFF
few	TRBV7-3	-	TRBJ2-6	TGTGCCAGCAGCTTGCCCCCGGCCAACGTCCTGACTTTC	CASSLPPANVLTF